This T cell receptor beta chain was identified in a study of technical replicates of blood from a few donors. This clone was detected only once. Germline-derived CDR1 and CDR2 are SNHLY and FYNNEI. The CDR3 loop spans 13 amino acids. V lost 10 bases, J lost 8 bases, and 17 bases lay in between. Clones were sequenced by immunoSEQ multiplex PCR, and TCRdb holds only the in-frame ones, with some missing. Of around 81,000 clones listed, nearly 97% are singletons. The receptor was derived from a human donor in good health. The V call is TRBV2, the J call TRBJ1-4; D not resolved. Sequenced: T cells isolated from PBMCs. CDR3 sequence reads: CAIEGSDGEKLFF. The CDR3 DNA sequence: TGTGCCATCGAAGGAAGTGACGGGGAAAAACTGTTTTTT.